This T cell receptor beta chain is from a study of blood T cell repertoires in COVID-19. V lost 5 bases to trimming and J lost 8 bases, with 18 bases between them. CDR3 length: 14 amino acids. Germline V gene sequence: CDR1 SGHVS, CDR2 FQNEAQ. Measured with immunoSEQ multiplex PCR; TCRdb has only the in-frame clones, and not every one. The table shows about 97,000 clones, with around 90% occurring only once. Sample: peripheral blood. This sequence joins TRBV7-8 and TRBJ1-2, with D perhaps TRBD1 (5 bases). The receptor was isolated from a man aged 45-65 years with active or convalescent COVID-19. For the CDR3, the DNA is TGTGCCAGCAGCCCCCGGGACTCTAAGAGGGGCTACACCTTC. Encoded protein: CASSPRDSKRGYTF.